The clone carrying this T cell receptor beta chain was detected many times. Time point given: technical triplicate 3. These data belong to a study of neurological immune-mediated disorders. TCRdb used MiXCR to reprocess the 5' RACE reads, holding one entry per CDR3 protein. Of about 44,000 distinct CDR3 sequences in the sample, 20% to 25% were seen once. The TCR comes from a man aged 55-75 years with HTLV-1-associated myelopathy (HAM/TSP). Sequenced: PBMCs.

CDR3 residues: CASSWGYSSGANVLTF. DNA for the CDR3: TGTGCCAGCAGTTGGGGCTATAGCTCTGGGGCCAACGTCCTGACTTTC. V gene TRBV6-5 combines with J gene TRBJ2-6, with D maybe TRBD1 (5 bases). The CDR3 totals 16 residues. The V end was cut by 4 bases, the J end by 0 bases, with 10 bases between. Germline V gene lookup returns CDR1 MNHEY and CDR2 SVGAGI.